The sequence of this T cell receptor (beta chain) was determined in a study of regulatory T cells in long-lasting Graves disease. The TCR beta library used iRepertoire HTBI primers with Arm-PCR amplification of CDR3. TCRdb analysed the multiplex PCR reads with MiXCR anew, one entry per CDR3 protein. The sample gives a few hundred thousand distinct CDR3 sequences, approximately 15% of which show up once; roughly 27% is in the top ten. CDR3 length: 14 amino acids. Trimming at V came to 7 bases and at J to 8 bases, leaving 6 bases not matched to a gene. CDR1 is MNHNS, CDR2 SASEGT, per germline. Time point: newly diagnosed GD, antithyroid drugs for less than 3 months. RNA extracted from PBMCs served as the sequencing template. This clonotype occurred many times. The sample was also linked to a second study, of T cells in Graves' hyperthyroidism and ophthalmopathy.

The clonotype comes from a man between 35 and 55 years old with Graves disease. The chain couples TRBV6-1 to TRBJ2-2; 11 nucleotides match TRBD1. The sequences come from peripheral blood mononuclear cells (PBMCs), collected at new diagnosis, from a patient treated with antithyroid drugs. In nucleotides, the CDR3 is TGTGCCAGCATGGGACAGGGGGAATCAGGGGAGCTGTTTTTT. Its translation is CASMGQGESGELFF.